This T cell receptor (beta chain) came from a study of blood T cell repertoires in COVID-19. Across the whole study: Spain, Italy and the United States supplied samples that represented acute and convalescent COVID-19. The cDNA or gDNA used as material had been derived from T cells, B-cell-depleted T cells, or PBMCs.

In the study's own analysis: Using reference gene primer amplification, nucleated cell counts were estimated. Sequenced by immunoSEQ multiplex PCR; TCRdb stores in-frame clones only, minus some. D and trimming come from the DNA, and the V and J calls and clone size come from that table. The sample lists over 80,000 clones, around 93% occurring once. The germline V gene has CDR1 ENHRY and CDR2 SYGVKD. With 1 base removed from V and 4 bases from J, the gap between germline ends came to 10 bases. CDR3 length: 14 amino acids. This clonotype originated in a human donor with active COVID-19. The donor label of this sample is uncertain. This chain connects TRBV10-3 to TRBJ1-1; D remains ambiguous. Sequenced sample: peripheral blood. CDR3 bases: TGTGCCATCAGTGAGTGGTCATCGGGCACTGAAGCTTTCTTT. Encoded protein: CAISEWSSGTEAFF.